Shown below are 28 T cell receptor beta chains from a single sample sequenced in a study of T cells after yellow fever vaccination. Each CDR3 protein is one row after TCRdb ran MiXCR on the 5' RACE reads. The sample carries about 220,000 distinct CDR3 sequences, 2.5% to 3.5% recorded once. Specimen: CD4+ T cells sorted from PBMCs, collected 10 days after the yellow fever booster vaccination. The receptor source for this set is a man younger than 35 who received the YFV17D yellow fever vaccine.

This clonotype was found many times. The chain uses TRBV7-2 and TRBJ2-7; D possibly corresponds to TRBD1 (6 bases). V lost 6 bases and J lost 9, with 15 bases in between. The CDR3 has 12 amino acids. Germline CDR1 reads SGHTA; CDR2 reads FQGNSA. CDR3 nucleotide sequence: TGTGCCAGCAGTTCTGGGACAATAGCGCAGTACTTC. Its protein product is CASSSGTIAQYF.

This clonotype was observed a few times. This sequence joins TRBV11-2 and TRBJ2-5, with D tentatively TRBD1 (5 bases). Trimming removed 5 bases from V and 5 bases from J, with 18 bases in between. Germline V gene data show CDR1 as SGHAT and CDR2 as FQNNGV. The length of the CDR3 is 15 residues. The CDR3 spells CASSPRTTGGETQYF. The CDR3 DNA reads TGTGCCAGCAGCCCTCGGACAACCGGTGGGGAGACCCAGTACTTC.

This clonotype showed up just a few times. Sequence at one end of the junction differs from germline and may be a read error. This chain connects TRBV7-2 to TRBJ1-1; no reliable D call. The CDR3 sequence is 13 residues long. CDR1 and CDR2 (germline): SGHTA, FQGNSA. CDR3 sequence (DNA): TGTGCCAGCAGCTCTAGCAGGAACACTAAAGCTTTCTTT. Translating gives CASSSSRNTKAFF.

This clonotype was found many times. The CDR3 loop reads CASSSPSLGNEQFF. For the CDR3, the DNA is TGTGCCAGCAGCTCACCATCCCTGGGCAATGAGCAGTTCTTC. This sequence joins TRBV7-6 and TRBJ2-1; D remains ambiguous. The CDR3 contains 14 residues. Trimming left V 4 bases short and J 6 bases short, with 13 bases between. CDR1 is SGHVS and CDR2 is FNYEAQ in the germline V gene.

The rearrangement links TRBV11-2 to TRBJ2-2; D not resolved. The V end lost 5 bases, the J end lost 10 bases, and 11 bases lay between the germline ends. Per the germline V gene, CDR1 is SGHAT and CDR2 is FQNNGV. The CDR3 runs to 12 residues. The CDR3 DNA sequence: TGTGCCAGCAGCAACCGACCGGCGGAGCTGTTTTTT. Its translation is CASSNRPAELFF. The entire variable domain, with the rest obtained from reference TRBV11-2 and TRBJ2-2, is as follows: EAGVAQSPRYKIIEKRQSVAFWCNPISGHATLYWYQQILGQGPKLLIQFQNNGVVDDSQLPKDRFSAERLKGVDSTLKIQPAKLEDSAVYLCASSNRPAELFFGEGSRLTVL.

This clonotype was detected a few times. The CDR3 loop is CASSLEPLAAEQYV. The CDR3, as DNA: TGCGCCAGCAGCTTGGAACCACTAGCGGCGGAGCAGTACGTC. This chain links TRBV5-1 with TRBJ2-7; 8 bases map to TRBD2. The CDR3 covers 14 residues. V trimming: 0 bases; J trimming: 7 bases; junction bases outside the gene matches: 6. The germline V gene has CDR1 SGHRS and CDR2 YFSETQ.

This clonotype has ten or more counts. V usage is TRBV5-1 and J usage is TRBJ1-2, with D possibly TRBD1 on 5 matching bases. CDR3 length: 13 amino acids. Per the germline V gene, CDR1 is SGHRS and CDR2 is YFSETQ. V was trimmed by 5 bases and J by 5 bases, leaving 13 bases between them. CDR3 loop: CASSFDGGYGYTF. Here the CDR3 DNA reads TGCGCCAGCAGTTTCGACGGGGGATATGGCTACACCTTC. Together with reference TRBV5-1 and TRBJ1-2, the CDR3 gives the full variable domain: KAGVTQTPRYLIKTRGQQVTLSCSPISGHRSVSWYQQTPGQGLQFLFEYFSETQRNKGNFPGRFSGRQFSNSRSEMNVSTLELGDSALYLCASSFDGGYGYTFGSGTRLTVV.

This chain connects TRBV29-1 to TRBJ1-1; D may be TRBD1 (5 bases). Germline-derived CDR1 and CDR2 are SQVTM and ANQGSEA. V shed 7 bases and J shed 0 bases, with 12 bases lying between them. The CDR3 spans 13 residues. The CDR3 nucleotides are TGCAGCGCAAAGGGACGGATGAACACTGAAGCTTTCTTT. This encodes CSAKGRMNTEAFF.

In this sample, this clonotype turned up many times. The chain has TRBV5-1 and TRBJ1-6; no reliable D call. Germline V lookup: CDR1 SGHRS, CDR2 YFSETQ. V shed 5 bases and J shed 10 bases, with 13 bases lying between them. CDR3 length equals 13 residues. This CDR3 reads CASRGSADSPLHF. In nucleotides, the CDR3 is TGCGCCAGCAGGGGCAGTGCCGACTCACCCCTCCACTTT.

This clonotype was counted ten times or more. The V call is TRBV5-5, the J call TRBJ2-6; D remains ambiguous. V was clipped by 4 bases and J by 0 bases, with 8 bases between them. The CDR3 loop spans 15 amino acids. Germline CDR1 reads SGHKS; CDR2 reads YYEKEE (reference sequence). In DNA form, the CDR3 reads TGTGCCAGCAGCCGATCCCCCTCTGGGGCCAACGTCCTGACTTTC. Residues: CASSRSPSGANVLTF.

J is TRBJ2-1 and V is TRBV5-1; the match to TRBD2 covers 13 bases. The ends lost 3 bases at V and 7 bases at J; junction bases unmatched: 10. CDR3 length: 17 residues. The germline V gene has CDR1 SGHRS and CDR2 YFSETQ. CDR3 coding DNA: TGCGCCAGCAGCTGGCCGCCGGGACTAGCGGGGTTAAATGAGCAGTTCTTC. It translates to CASSWPPGLAGLNEQFF.

Many counts were recorded for this clonotype. The chain uses TRBV7-3 and TRBJ1-3; D not certain. Germline CDR1 reads SGHTA; CDR2 reads FQGTGA. Trimming stripped 5 bases from V and 6 bases from J, with 14 bases between. The CDR3 sequence is 14 residues long. Here the CDR3 DNA reads TGTGCCAGCAGCCTCTCCGGGAGTGAAAACACCATATATTTT. Protein: CASSLSGSENTIYF.

CDR3: CASSLTSAGETQYF. CDR3 DNA sequence: TGTGCCAGCAGCTTGACTAGTGCGGGGGAGACCCAGTACTTC. The chain joins TRBV7-2 to TRBJ2-5; D possibly corresponds to TRBD2 (6 bases). The CDR3 covers 14 residues. V shed 3 bases and J shed 5 bases, with 13 bases lying between them. Germline CDR1 and CDR2: SGHTA and FQGNSA.

This clonotype has at least ten counts. This chain uses TRBV5-5 with TRBJ2-1; unclear D gene. This CDR3 is 14 amino acids long. V gave up 1 base and J gave up 5 bases, with 10 bases separating them. Germline CDR1 and CDR2: SGHKS and YYEKEE (reference sequence). In DNA form, the CDR3 reads TGTGCCAGCAGCTTGACAGAGTGGGACAATGAGCAGTTCTTC. It translates to CASSLTEWDNEQFF.

The chain joins TRBV6-2 or TRBV6-3 to TRBJ1-3; D remains unclear. Germline V gene data show CDR1 as MNHEY and CDR2 as SVGEGT. V lost 6 bases to trimming and J lost 0 bases, with 6 bases between them. This CDR3 spans 13 amino acids. The CDR3 nucleotides read TGTGCCAGCAGGCCCAGCTCTGGAAACACCATATATTTT. Translation: CASRPSSGNTIYF.

The chain has TRBV4-3 and TRBJ1-2; D uncertain. This CDR3 has 15 residues. CDR1 is LGHNA and CDR2 is YSLEER in the germline V gene. Trimming pared 4 bases from V and 2 bases from J, leaving 14 bases between. CDR3 coding DNA: TGCGCCAGCAGCCCGCGACGGCCGAGGAACTATGGCTACACCTTC. Its translation is CASSPRRPRNYGYTF.

This clonotype was seen repeatedly, ten times or more. The chain employs TRBV12-3 or TRBV12-4 and TRBJ1-1; 7 bases are a match to TRBD1. The ends lost 6 bases at V and 5 bases at J; junction bases unmatched: 6. The CDR3 covers 13 residues. The CDR3 bases are TGTGCCAGCAGCCAGGGGGGTGGGACTGAAGCTTTCTTT. Its protein product is CASSQGGGTEAFF.

This clonotype was observed many times. V gene TRBV6-6 combines with J gene TRBJ2-7, with D hard to call. This CDR3 has 13 residues. The germline V gene encodes CDR1 MNHNY and CDR2 SVGAGI (reference sequence). V was cut by 9 bases and J by 2 bases, with 14 bases left in between. The CDR3 protein is CASSQGSTYEQYF. The CDR3 nucleotides read TGTGCCAGTAGCCAAGGGTCCACCTACGAGCAGTACTTC.

This clonotype was seen more than once but under ten times. The chain joins TRBV28 to TRBJ1-5, with D possibly matching TRBD1 (6 bases). V was cut by 4 bases and J by 6 bases, with 16 bases left in between. The CDR3 covers 15 residues. Germline CDR1 reads MDHEN; CDR2 reads SYDVKM. The CDR3 DNA sequence: TGTGCCAGCAGTTACCTCACGGGGGCGGGTCAGCCCCAGCATTTT. Protein sequence: CASSYLTGAGQPQHF.

This clonotype showed up many times. The J gene is TRBJ1-4, the V gene TRBV6-6, with unresolved D. V lost 6 bases to trimming and J lost 5 bases, with 19 bases between them. Germline CDR1 is MNHNY and CDR2 is SVGAGI (reference sequence). This CDR3 is built from 16 residues. The CDR3 DNA follows: TGTGCCAGCAGACCCGACGTGTTAGCAAGAAATGAAAAACTGTTTTTT. Translation gives CASRPDVLARNEKLFF.

This clonotype appeared many times. The V gene is TRBV24-1, the J gene TRBJ2-7; tentative D call: TRBD2 (6 bases). CDR3 length equals 16 residues. The ends were cut back, 4 bases at V and 3 bases at J, with 18 bases in the middle. The germline CDR1 and CDR2 sequences are KGHDR and SFDVKD. The CDR3 nucleotides read TGTGCCACCAGTGACCCCGGGGGTAGCGGAGACTACGAGCAGTACGTC. Its protein product is CATSDPGGSGDYEQYV.

In its sample, this clonotype was seen many times. The CDR3 sequence is CATSDGASSNYGYTF. Here the CDR3 DNA reads TGTGCCACCAGTGATGGAGCAAGTTCTAACTATGGCTACACCTTC. J is TRBJ1-2 and V is TRBV24-1; no reliable D call. Trimming cost V 3 bases and J 0 bases, with 10 bases left between them. This CDR3 comprises 15 residues. CDR1 and CDR2 (germline): KGHDR, SFDVKD.

The chain uses TRBV20-1 and TRBJ2-1; D gene uncertain. The CDR3 totals 11 residues. V was cut by 6 bases and J by 7 bases, with 10 bases left in between. Germline V gene lookup returns CDR1 DFQATT and CDR2 SNEGSKA (reference sequence). This CDR3 is CSAPRGNEQFF. The CDR3 region has the DNA TGCAGTGCCCCCCGTGGAAATGAGCAGTTCTTC.

The chain combines TRBV7-9 with TRBJ1-2; the D gene is possibly TRBD1 (6 bases). Trimming shortened V by 1 base and J by 7 bases, and 13 bases separated the two germline ends. The CDR3 spans 14 residues. The germline CDR1 and CDR2 sequences are SEHNR and FQNEAQ (reference sequence). The CDR3 here is CASSLEQGVSGYTF. The CDR3 coding sequence is TGTGCCAGCAGCTTAGAACAGGGAGTGAGTGGCTACACCTTC.

This clonotype was counted only a few times. The gene calls are TRBV5-5 and TRBJ1-2; D gene uncertain. CDR3 length: 17 amino acids. V was shortened by 1 base and J by 6 bases, with 22 bases between the two germline ends. Looked up from germline, CDR1 is SGHKS and CDR2 is YYEKEE (reference sequence). The CDR3 DNA reads TGTGCCAGCAGCTTGCTAAGTCGCGCGGAACCTCCGAATGGCTACACCTTC. This gives the protein CASSLLSRAEPPNGYTF.

The sample holds many counts of this clonotype. This CDR3 reads CASSLATVYEQYF. CDR3 in DNA: TGCGCCAGCAGCTTGGCCACGGTCTACGAGCAGTACTTC. The chain links TRBV5-1 to TRBJ2-7; D gene unclear. Looked up from germline, CDR1 is SGHRS and CDR2 is YFSETQ. V lost 0 bases to trimming and J lost 3 bases, with 7 bases between them. The CDR3 totals 13 residues.

This clonotype appeared a few times. The chain carries TRBV7-6 and TRBJ2-5, with 8 bases that match TRBD2. V lost 1 base to trimming and J lost 4 bases; unmatched junction nucleotides: 8. The CDR3 is 16 amino acids. Germline CDR1 and CDR2: SGHVS and FNYEAQ. For the CDR3, the DNA is TGTGCCAGCAGCTTAGTCGGGAGCCGGGGGGGAGAGACCCAGTACTTC. It is translated as CASSLVGSRGGETQYF.

Many counts were recorded for this clonotype. V is TRBV27 and J is TRBJ1-2; tentatively, D is TRBD1 (6 bases). Germline V lookup: CDR1 MNHEY, CDR2 SMNVEV (reference sequence). V was trimmed by 8 bases and J by 8 bases, leaving 21 bases between them. The CDR3 is made up of 14 amino acids. The CDR3, as DNA: TGTGCCAGCTCAACCTGGGGGGGCAGGGCGGGCTACACCTTC. Translated, it gives CASSTWGGRAGYTF.